The 29 T cell receptor beta chains below all came from one sample that was sequenced in a study of kidney transplant recipient with SARS-CoV-2 infection. TCRdb called the reads again in MiXCR, with one record for every CDR3 protein. The sample has fewer than 250,000 distinct CDR3 sequences, under 35% seen once; the top ten hold nearly 7.5%. The starting material was a blood sample, obtained at baseline and on day 111 from a kidney transplant recipient. These receptors were collected from a young adult male patient who had COVID-19 and was a kidney transplant recipient. Part of the T cells may come from the graft donor.

Comments on this clonotype: A read error is possible here, since a much larger clone lies one base away. CDR3 residues: CASTPPGTSGRNTGELFF. The CDR3 region has the DNA TGTGCCAGCACCCCTCCGGGAACTAGCGGGAGGAACACCGGGGAGCTGTTTTTT. The chain couples TRBV7-2 to TRBJ2-2, with 11 bases that match TRBD2. CDR3 length: 18 residues. V gave up 7 bases and J gave up 1 base; unmatched junction bases: 11. Germline V gene data show CDR1 as SGHTA and CDR2 as FQGNSA. Supplemented by reference TRBV7-2 and TRBJ2-2, the full variable domain reads GAGVSQSPSNKVTEKGKDVELRCDPISGHTALYWYRQSLGQGLEFLIYFQGNSAPDKSGLPSDRFSAERTGGSVSTLTIQRTQQEDSAVYLCASTPPGTSGRNTGELFFGEGSRLTVL.

This rearrangement joins TRBV5-8 to TRBJ1-2; no firm D call. This CDR3 is 16 amino acids long. V was pared by 7 bases and J by 4 bases, with 23 bases between. Per germline, CDR1 SGHTS and CDR2 YDEGEE. The CDR3: CASESVHPRKTYGYTF. In nucleotides, the CDR3 is TGTGCCAGCGAATCAGTTCATCCACGAAAGACCTATGGCTACACCTTC.

Note on this clonotype: This may be a read error: a much more frequent sequence differs by one nucleotide. This chain joins TRBV11-1 and TRBJ1-2; no reliable D call. The CDR3 is made up of 17 amino acids. Germline-derived CDR1 and CDR2 are SGHAT and FQDESV (reference sequence). The CDR3 DNA is TGTTCCAGCAGCGTCGCTTGTAAGGCTGGAAAGACCTATGGCTACACCTTC. Translation gives CSSSVACKAGKTYGYTF.

The CDR3 region has the DNA TGTGCCAGCGTATTCCACGTACCAGGAAAGACCTATGGCTACACCTTC. Translation: CASVFHVPGKTYGYTF. The J gene is TRBJ1-2, the V gene TRBV5-4, with no clear D. With 7 bases removed from V and 4 bases from J, the gap between germline ends came to 23 bases. This CDR3 is 16 amino acids long. Germline V CDR1 and CDR2: SGHNT, YYREEE (reference sequence).

As concerns this clonotype: With a much larger clone just one base away, this may be a read error. The chain combines TRBV11-1 with TRBJ1-2; unclear D gene. There are 17 residues in the CDR3. Germline V gene lookup returns CDR1 SGHAT and CDR2 FQDESV (reference sequence). CDR3 region: CAGSSAIKAGKTYGYTF. The CDR3, as DNA: TGTGCCGGCAGCTCTGCGATTAAGGCTGGAAAGACCTATGGCTACACCTTC.

This clonotype was found many times. This sequence joins TRBV9 and TRBJ1-2; no clear D. The germline V gene has CDR1 SGDLS and CDR2 YYNGEE. CDR3 size: 13 residues. Trimming stripped 4 bases from V and 9 bases from J, with 16 bases between. The CDR3 region is CASSPLEARSYTF. In nucleotides, the CDR3 is TGTGCCAGCAGCCCCTTGGAGGCGAGGAGCTACACCTTC.

This clonotype has a count of ten or more. CDR3 loop: CASSYSDRGGYTF. The DNA for the CDR3 is TGTGCCAGCAGTTACTCTGACAGGGGTGGCTACACCTTC. J is TRBJ1-2 and V is TRBV6-5, with TRBD1 matching 8 bases. V gave up 0 bases and J gave up 7 bases; unmatched junction bases: 1. CDR3 length: 13 residues. Germline V gives CDR1 MNHEY, CDR2 SVGAGI.

For this clonotype: With a much larger clone just one base away, this may be a read error. The chain combines TRBV7-2 with TRBJ1-2; 10 nucleotides line up with TRBD1. The V gene's germline CDR1 is SGHTA and CDR2 FQGNSA. The CDR3 runs 14 residues. The DNA for the CDR3 is TGTGCCAGCAGCCGACAGGGGGCCGGCTATGGCCACACCTTC. Residues: CASSRQGAGYGHTF.

There are many counts of this clonotype. The chain couples TRBV12-3 or TRBV12-4 to TRBJ1-2; D not certain. The CDR3 has 13 residues. Trimming pared 9 bases from V and 2 bases from J, leaving 13 bases between. This chain's CDR3 is CASSGGVNYGYTF. CDR3 sequence (DNA): TGTGCCAGTAGTGGAGGAGTGAACTATGGCTACACCTTC.

This clonotype was counted ten times or more. The J gene is TRBJ1-5, the V gene TRBV19; no reliable D call. This CDR3 has 15 amino acids. The V end lost 7 bases, the J end lost 5 bases, and 18 bases lay between the germline ends. Germline V lookup: CDR1 LNHDA, CDR2 SQIVND (reference sequence). The CDR3, as DNA: TGTGCCAGTAAGTCAAACGAATACTCCTATCAGCCCCAGCATTTT. It translates to CASKSNEYSYQPQHF. Together with reference TRBV19 and TRBJ1-5, the CDR3 gives the full variable domain: DGGITQSPKYLFRKEGQNVTLSCEQNLNHDAMYWYRQDPGQGLRLIYYSQIVNDFQKGDIAEGYSVSREKKESFPLTVTSAQKNPTAFYLCASKSNEYSYQPQHFGDGTRLSIL.

Comments on this clonotype: This clone may be a read error of a much larger clone one base away. The chain uses TRBV7-8 and TRBJ1-2; D gene unclear. Deletions cut 5 bases from V and 4 bases from J, with 23 bases between. This CDR3 has 17 amino acids. Per the germline V gene, CDR1 is SGHVS and CDR2 is FQNEAQ. CDR3 in DNA: TGTGCCAGCAGCCCTCGCACGTTTACCCGAAAGACCTATGGCTACACCTTC. It translates to CASSPRTFTRKTYGYTF.

This clonotype was found many times. The rearrangement links TRBV9 to TRBJ1-3; D perhaps matches TRBD1 (6 bases). Germline lookup yields CDR1 SGDLS and CDR2 YYNGEE. The CDR3 covers 16 residues. The germline V and J ends were trimmed by 0 bases and 0 bases, with 10 bases remaining between them. The CDR3 reads CASSVGADSSGNTIYF. DNA of the CDR3: TGTGCCAGCAGCGTAGGGGCGGACAGCTCTGGAAACACCATATATTTT.

Comment on this clonotype: This clone may be a read error of a much larger clone one base away. The gene calls are TRBV11-1 and TRBJ1-1; tentative D call: TRBD1 (5 bases). CDR3 length equals 16 residues. Between the trimmed V and J ends, which lost 2 bases and 3 bases, there was a span of 16 bases. Germline V CDR1 and CDR2: SGHAT, FQDESV (reference sequence). The CDR3, as DNA: TGTGCCAGCAGCTTATTGGGCAGGGCCGAGGACACTGAAGCTTTCTTT. Encoded protein: CASSLLGRAEDTEAFF.

This clonotype appeared many times. The chain uses TRBV6-5 and TRBJ1-6, with D uncertain. Germline CDR1 reads MNHEY; CDR2 reads SVGAGI. V was pared by 4 bases and J by 9 bases, with 10 bases between. The CDR3 runs 13 residues. This CDR3 reads CASSFASLSPLHF. In DNA, the CDR3 is TGTGCCAGCAGTTTTGCCTCTCTTTCACCCCTCCACTTT.

This clonotype was counted a single time. A read error may account for a junction end that differs from germline. V usage is TRBV4-3 and J usage is TRBJ2-3; D not certain. CDR3 length equals 15 residues. Germline V CDR1 and CDR2: LGHNA, YSLEER. CDR3 region: CASSHEDGTTDTQCF. CDR3 nucleotides: TGCGCCAGCAGCCACGAGGACGGTACTACAGATACGCAGTGTTTT.

Turning to this clonotype: This may be a read error, as it is one base from a much larger clone. This sequence joins TRBV7-8 and TRBJ2-7; either TRBD1 or TRBD2 may fit D (5 bases each). Between the trimmed V and J ends, which lost 5 bases and 0 bases, there was a span of 17 bases. This CDR3 has 16 amino acids. Germline CDR1 SGHVS, CDR2 FQNEAQ. CDR3 sequence: CASSTGEGPSSYEQYF. CDR3 DNA sequence: TGTGCCAGCAGCACCGGAGAGGGGCCCAGCTCCTACGAGCAGTACTTC.

This clonotype was counted a single time. This could be a read error, since a much larger clone is one nucleotide away. The rearrangement links TRBV27 to TRBJ1-2, with D uncertain. CDR3 size: 13 residues. V was pared by 4 bases and J by 4 bases, with 10 bases between. CDR1 is MNHEY, CDR2 SMNVEV, per germline (reference sequence). The CDR3 bases are TGTGCCAGCAGTTCGGCAGGTTCCTATGGCTACACCTTC. Translated, it gives CASSSAGSYGYTF.

This clonotype was detected ten times or more. This CDR3 reads CASSPNGLAGDTGELFF. CDR3 in DNA: TGTGCCAGCAGCCCTAACGGACTAGCGGGAGACACCGGGGAGCTGTTTTTT. The chain has TRBV11-3 and TRBJ2-2; TRBD2 matches 13 bases. From germline, CDR1 is SGHNT and CDR2 YENEEA. With V trimmed by 5 bases and J by 3 bases, 6 bases remained unmatched. The CDR3 runs to 17 residues.

Comment on this clonotype: A much more abundant neighbour one base away suggests this may be a read error. This chain uses TRBV19 with TRBJ1-1, with D maybe TRBD1 (5 bases). Germline V CDR1 and CDR2: LNHDA, SQIVND (reference sequence). Trimming took off 6 bases at V and 0 bases at J, with 17 bases between the two ends. This CDR3 has 16 amino acids. The CDR3 DNA is TGTGCCAGTAGAGGCGGGGGGGAAGCTATGAACACTGAAGCTTTCTTT. This translates into CASRGGGEAMNTEAFF.

The rearrangement uses TRBV9 and TRBJ2-5, with 10 bases fitting TRBD2. This CDR3 region has 15 residues. Germline V gene sequence: CDR1 SGDLS, CDR2 YYNGEE. J gave up 5 bases and V 2 bases, and 6 bases lay outside the gene matches. The CDR3 DNA follows: TGTGCCAGCAGCGTGTCTAGCGGGAGCGTGGAGACCCAGTACTTC. It encodes CASSVSSGSVETQYF.

Of note for this clonotype: A much larger clone is a single base away; this may be a read error. The chain couples TRBV2 to TRBJ1-1; 7 bases fit TRBD1. The V gene's germline CDR1 is SNHLY and CDR2 FYNNEI. The CDR3 consists of 12 residues. DNA for the CDR3: TGTACCAGCAGGGGGGGGGCCACTGAAGCTTTCTTT. It yields the protein CTSRGGATEAFF. Variable domain in full (rest from reference TRBV2 and TRBJ1-1): EPEVTQTPSHQVTQMGQEVILRCVPISNHLYFYWYRQILGQKVEFLVSFYNNEISEKSEIFDDQFSVERPDGSNFTLKIRSTKLEDSAMYFCTSRGGATEAFFGQGTRLTVV.

With respect to this clonotype: Possible read error: a much larger clone is one base away. The rearrangement links TRBV7-2 to TRBJ1-4; D unclear. This CDR3 is built from 15 residues. Per germline, CDR1 SGHTA and CDR2 FQGNSA. CDR3 region: CAGSLSSGSNEKLFF. The CDR3 DNA follows: TGTGCCGGCAGCTTATCCTCCGGGAGTAATGAAAAACTGTTTTTT.

This clonotype was seen many times. The chain recombines TRBV10-3 with TRBJ2-1; 10 nucleotides line up with TRBD1. The length of the CDR3 is 16 residues. Germline lookup yields CDR1 ENHRY and CDR2 SYGVKD. The V and J ends lost 6 bases and 4 bases, in that order; junction bases with no gene match: 9. In DNA form, the CDR3 reads TGTGCCATCAGGAGACCCGGGACAGGGGAATACAATGAGCAGTTCTTC. Translation: CAIRRPGTGEYNEQFF.

The sample holds one count of this clonotype. A read error may explain this, as a much larger clone is one base away. This chain connects TRBV19 to TRBJ1-2, with no clear D. Germline-derived CDR1 and CDR2 are LNHDA and SQIVND (reference sequence). V lost 4 bases and J lost 4, with 22 bases in between. There are 17 residues in the CDR3. In nucleotides, the CDR3 is TGTGCCAGTAGTACAAATACGACAAATCGAAAGACCTATGGCTACACCTTC. Protein sequence: CASSTNTTNRKTYGYTF.

Details on this clonotype: This could be a read error, since a much larger clone is one nucleotide away. This sequence joins TRBV11-2 and TRBJ2-7; D is possibly TRBD2 (6 bases). The CDR3 runs 13 residues. Trimming cost V 5 bases and J 8 bases, with 16 bases left between them. Germline V gene data show CDR1 as SGHAT and CDR2 as FQNNGV. The CDR3 sequence is CASSRREEGKQYF. CDR3 coding DNA: TGTGCCAGCAGCCGCAGGGAGGAAGGGAAGCAGTACTTC.

This clonotype was seen many times. V gene TRBV2 combines with J gene TRBJ1-4, with 7 bases aligning to TRBD1. The germline CDR1 and CDR2 sequences are SNHLY and FYNNEI. CDR3 size: 14 residues. V was clipped by 6 bases and J by 4 bases; unmatched bases: 5. The CDR3 loop reads CASRYRQGNEKLFF. The CDR3 coding sequence is TGTGCCAGCAGATACAGACAGGGTAATGAAAAACTGTTTTTT. Full variable domain (rest looked up from reference TRBV2 and TRBJ1-4): EPEVTQTPSHQVTQMGQEVILRCVPISNHLYFYWYRQILGQKVEFLVSFYNNEISEKSEIFDDQFSVERPDGSNFTLKIRSTKLEDSAMYFCASRYRQGNEKLFFGSGTQLSVL.

This clonotype was recorded at least ten times. The rearrangement joins TRBV29-1 to TRBJ2-7; the D gene is possibly TRBD1 (6 bases). Germline CDR1 SQVTM, CDR2 ANQGSEA. Deletions cut 1 base from V and 2 bases from J, with 12 bases between. The CDR3 spans 14 residues. CDR3 loop: CSVEVQGPTYEQYF. CDR3 DNA sequence: TGCAGCGTTGAAGTACAGGGCCCGACCTACGAGCAGTACTTC.

This clonotype was recorded at least ten times. The gene calls are TRBV4-3 and TRBJ1-2; D gene uncertain. Trimming pared 5 bases from V and 4 bases from J, leaving 23 bases between. Looked up from germline, CDR1 is LGHNA and CDR2 is YSLEER. The CDR3 spans 17 residues. CDR3 nucleotide sequence: TGCGCCAGCAGCATATCACGAGGACGTCGAAAGACCTATGGCTACACCTTC. It is translated as CASSISRGRRKTYGYTF.

This clonotype was observed many times. The V and J genes are TRBV6-5 and TRBJ1-6; 7 nucleotides match TRBD1. The CDR3 sequence is 14 residues long. V lost 5 bases and J lost 10; bases outside the gene matches: 8. The germline CDR1 and CDR2 sequences are MNHEY and SVGAGI. CDR3 sequence: CASSPQGEASPLHF. CDR3 DNA sequence: TGTGCCAGCAGTCCCCAGGGGGAAGCCTCACCCCTCCACTTT.